What follows are 23 T cell receptor beta chains derived from one specimen sequenced in a study of T cells in Graves' hyperthyroidism and ophthalmopathy (dated by TCRdb to the late 2010s). Library preparation used multiplex PCR. Instrument on record: Illumina HiSeq 2000. The TCR beta CDR3 regions were amplified from the RNA transcripts. The first round of RT-PCR for the TCR CDR3 was performed with the HTBI primer set and the Qiagen OneStep RT-PCR kit. TCRdb reprocessing: public reads trimmed at Q25 with fastp, clones called with MiXCR, in-frame beta chains kept. Every entry covers one CDR3 protein and lists the most common genes and DNA from its rows. This sample holds a few hundred thousand distinct CDR3 sequences; roughly 20% were observed only once. Jointly, the top ten make up less than 30% of the sample. Material: blood. The source of these receptors is a man younger than 35 with Graves' hyperthyroidism.

A word on this clonotype: One base away lies a much larger clone, so this may be a sequencing read error. This rearrangement joins TRBV7-9 to TRBJ2-5; D may be TRBD2 (5 bases). The CDR3 extends over 14 amino acids. Per germline, CDR1 SEHNR and CDR2 FQNEAQ (reference sequence). CDR3 nucleotides: TGTGCCATCAGCCAGGAGGAATTTGGGGAGACCCAGTACTTC. Its protein product is CAISQEEFGETQYF.

This chain uses TRBV18 with TRBJ1-2; D uncertain. Trimming pared 6 bases from V and 6 bases from J, leaving 17 bases between. CDR3 length: 14 residues. CDR1 and CDR2 (germline): KGHSH, LQKENI. The chain's CDR3 is CASSRADGGDGYTF. CDR3 sequence (DNA): TGTGCCAGCTCTCGGGCTGACGGCGGGGATGGCTACACCTTC.

The rearrangement joins TRBV28 to TRBJ1-1, with D maybe TRBD1 (6 bases). The V and J ends lost 8 bases and 2 bases respectively, with 15 bases between them. The germline CDR1 and CDR2 sequences are MDHEN and SYDVKM. This CDR3 is built from 14 residues. The CDR3 reads CASGTTDRNTEAFF. DNA for the CDR3: TGTGCCAGCGGCACAACGGACAGAAACACTGAAGCTTTCTTT.

This chain connects TRBV7-2 to TRBJ2-5; possibly TRBD2 for D (5 bases). Trimming pared 1 base from V and 13 bases from J, leaving 16 bases between. The CDR3 length is 13 residues. Germline V lookup: CDR1 SGHTA, CDR2 FQGNSA. The CDR3 region has the DNA TGTGCCAGCAGCTTAGAGGAGGACGGCGAAGGGTACTTC. This encodes CASSLEEDGEGYF.

This clonotype was counted between two and nine times. The V and J genes are TRBV28 and TRBJ2-7, with TRBD2 identical over 8 bases. V lost 6 bases, J lost 5 bases, and 9 bases stayed unmatched. Germline assignment: CDR1 MDHEN and CDR2 SYDVKM. CDR3 length: 14 residues. CDR3 residues: CASSIVSGKNEQYF. The CDR3 DNA reads TGTGCCAGCAGCATCGTTAGCGGGAAGAACGAGCAGTACTTC.

This clonotype was counted a few times. The chain joins TRBV4-2 to TRBJ2-5; 12 bases align to TRBD2. This CDR3 region has 15 residues. J lost 4 bases, V lost 8 bases, and 8 bases had no gene match. Germline CDR1 reads LGHNA; CDR2 reads YNFKEQ. DNA of the CDR3: TGTGCCAGCGTGCCACCTAGCGGGGGGGCAGAGACCCAGTACTTC. Its translation: CASVPPSGGAETQYF.

This clonotype was found many times. The chain combines TRBV20-1 with TRBJ1-1; 9 bases agree with TRBD1. This CDR3 has 14 amino acids. Germline V gene sequence: CDR1 DFQATT, CDR2 SNEGSKA (reference sequence). V lost 2 bases and J lost 3; bases outside the gene matches: 4. CDR3 DNA sequence: TGCAGTGCTAGAAAGGGGACAGGGTACACTGAAGCTTTCTTT. Protein product: CSARKGTGYTEAFF.

In this sample, this clonotype turned up many times. The chain has TRBV28 and TRBJ1-1; D might be TRBD1 (5 bases). Germline CDR1 reads MDHEN; CDR2 reads SYDVKM. V was clipped by 8 bases and J by 3 bases, with 28 bases between them. The CDR3 has 18 residues. The CDR3 loop reads CASSPGIAGPSVYTEAFF. CDR3 DNA sequence: TGTGCCAGCTCTCCCGGGATAGCAGGGCCGTCTGTGTACACTGAAGCTTTCTTT. Combining the CDR3 with reference TRBV28 and TRBJ1-1 gives the whole variable domain DVKVTQSSRYLVKRTGEKVFLECVQDMDHENMFWYRQDPGLGLRLIYFSYDVKMKEKGDIPEGYSVSREKKERFSLILESASTNQTSMYLCASSPGIAGPSVYTEAFFGQGTRLTVV.

This clonotype was seen many times. This chain connects TRBV10-2 to TRBJ1-2; D uncertain. V was trimmed by 0 bases and J by 7 bases, leaving 12 bases between them. This CDR3 is 14 amino acids long. The germline CDR1 and CDR2 sequences are WSHSY and SAAADI. CDR3 amino acids: CASSESVRTSGYTF. The DNA of the CDR3 is TGCGCCAGCAGTGAGTCAGTCAGGACCTCTGGCTACACCTTC.

The genes are TRBV4-1 and TRBJ2-7, with no clear D. The CDR3 totals 15 residues. Germline V gene sequence: CDR1 MGHRA, CDR2 YSYEKL. Trimming removed 3 bases from V and 0 bases from J, with 12 bases in between. CDR3 DNA: TGCGCCAGCAGCCATCACTACTCCAGCTCCTACGAGCAGTACTTC. Amino acid sequence: CASSHHYSSSYEQYF.

The gene calls are TRBV24-1 and TRBJ2-5, with 11 bases aligning to TRBD2. The CDR3 contains 15 residues. CDR1 and CDR2 (germline): KGHDR, SFDVKD. With 4 bases clipped from V and 3 bases from J, the junction kept 3 bases outside the gene matches. The CDR3 sequence is CATSDATSGEETQYF. CDR3 in DNA: TGTGCCACCAGTGACGCGACTAGCGGGGAAGAGACCCAGTACTTC.

This clonotype was found many times. This chain connects TRBV28 to TRBJ1-2; D might be TRBD1 (6 bases). The length of the CDR3 is 15 residues. Germline V gene lookup returns CDR1 MDHEN and CDR2 SYDVKM. The V gene lost 4 bases and the J gene lost 4 bases, with 16 bases spanning the gap. In DNA, the CDR3 is TGTGCCAGCAGTTCCCCCGACAGGCCGGGCTATGGCTACACCTTC. Translated, it gives CASSSPDRPGYGYTF.

This clonotype was seen at least ten times. The V gene is TRBV28, the J gene TRBJ1-2; the D gene is possibly TRBD1 (5 bases). This CDR3 comprises 12 residues. V was clipped by 9 bases and J by 6 bases, with 14 bases between them. Germline CDR1 and CDR2: MDHEN and SYDVKM. The CDR3 nucleotides read TGTGCCAGTTGGGGACTCGGAGATGGCTACACCTTC. It translates to CASWGLGDGYTF.

This sequence joins TRBV6-2 or TRBV6-3 and TRBJ2-7, with TRBD2 matching over 14 bases. V was clipped by 6 bases and J by 3 bases; unmatched bases: 4. This CDR3 has 15 amino acids. Per the germline V gene, CDR1 is MNHEY and CDR2 is SVGEGT. The CDR3 sequence: CASRDGLAGGYEQYF. The CDR3 bases are TGTGCCAGCAGAGATGGACTAGCGGGGGGCTACGAGCAGTACTTC.

The genes are TRBV6-5 and TRBJ2-5; D is undetermined. CDR3 length: 13 residues. Germline assignment: CDR1 MNHEY and CDR2 SVGAGI. Trimming stripped 4 bases from V and 9 bases from J, with 15 bases between. The CDR3 spells CASSFDPRAPQYF. The CDR3 DNA is TGTGCCAGCAGTTTTGACCCTCGGGCGCCCCAGTACTTC.

Only a few counts were recorded for this clonotype. This sequence joins TRBV6-1 and TRBJ2-7, with 8 bases fitting TRBD2. Germline lookup yields CDR1 MNHNS and CDR2 SASEGT. Losses at the gene ends were 6 bases for V and 4 bases for J; bases not matched to a gene: 8. This CDR3 is 14 amino acids long. The CDR3 here is CASRSGTRAYEQYF. As DNA, the CDR3 is TGTGCCAGCAGATCCGGGACTAGGGCATACGAGCAGTACTTC.

This rearrangement joins TRBV5-5 to TRBJ2-7; 9 bases line up with TRBD1. Germline-derived CDR1 and CDR2 are SGHKS and YYEKEE (reference sequence). V lost 5 bases, J lost 4 bases, and 7 bases stayed unmatched. The CDR3 covers 14 residues. CDR3 protein: CASRTGTGFYEQYF. In DNA form, the CDR3 reads TGTGCCAGCAGAACCGGGACAGGGTTTTACGAGCAGTACTTC.

The V call is TRBV19, the J call TRBJ2-7; no reliable D call. CDR1 is LNHDA, CDR2 SQIVND, per germline (reference sequence). This CDR3 has 14 residues. The ends were cut back, 3 bases at V and 6 bases at J, with 15 bases in the middle. CDR3 sequence: CASSISAGHLEQYF. As DNA, the CDR3 is TGTGCCAGTAGTATCAGCGCTGGCCACCTCGAGCAGTACTTC.

This clonotype was seen at least ten times. The rearrangement uses TRBV19 and TRBJ1-2; 10 bases line up with TRBD1. CDR1 and CDR2 from the germline V gene are LNHDA and SQIVND (reference sequence). The V segment lost 5 bases and the J segment 2 bases; nucleotides outside the gene matches: 11. CDR3 length: 17 residues. The CDR3 protein is CASSFGTGEKSNYGYTF. The CDR3 nucleotides read TGTGCCAGTAGTTTTGGGACAGGGGAGAAGTCAAACTATGGCTACACCTTC.

This clonotype showed up many times. The rearrangement links TRBV7-9 to TRBJ2-5; D unresolved. There are 14 residues in the CDR3. Trimming stripped 5 bases from V and 4 bases from J, with 14 bases between. The germline gives CDR1 SEHNR, CDR2 FQNEAQ (reference sequence). The CDR3 DNA sequence: TGTGCCAGCAGCCGCCCCGATTTGGGAGAGACCCAGTACTTC. Encoded protein: CASSRPDLGETQYF.

This clonotype showed up just a few times. The chain links TRBV19 to TRBJ1-5; D uncertain. The CDR3 totals 13 residues. The V gene lost 6 bases and the J gene lost 8 bases, with 14 bases spanning the gap. From germline, CDR1 is LNHDA and CDR2 SQIVND (reference sequence). The CDR3 DNA sequence: TGTGCCAGTAGCGGGCGGGGTTCGGAGCCCCAGCATTTT. Its translation is CASSGRGSEPQHF.

The chain couples TRBV6-1 to TRBJ2-5; 11 bases line up with TRBD1. V gave up 3 bases and J gave up 4 bases; unmatched junction bases: 7. CDR1 and CDR2 from the germline V gene are MNHNS and SASEGT. This CDR3 has 16 amino acids. The CDR3 DNA sequence: TGTGCCAGCAGTGATTCCTACGGGACAGGGGGAGAGACCCAGTACTTC. This encodes CASSDSYGTGGETQYF.

The rearrangement links TRBV28 to TRBJ1-2, with D possibly being TRBD1 (6 bases). This CDR3 is 13 amino acids long. Germline CDR1 reads MDHEN; CDR2 reads SYDVKM. Trimming took 7 bases from V and 8 from J, leaving 17 bases between them. The CDR3 loop is CASTLRAGAGYTF. DNA for the CDR3: TGTGCCAGCACCCTAAGGGCGGGGGCGGGCTACACCTTC.